The 20 T cell receptor beta chains given below trace back to one sample, sequenced in a study of blood T cell repertoires in COVID-19. Generated by immunoSEQ multiplex PCR, the TCRdb table keeps only in-frame clones and is missing some. Seen here are about 250,000 clones, 65% to 90% observed once, and the top ten hold about 1.7%. Sequencing input: PBMCs or T cells enriched from blood (not recorded which). Every receptor here comes from a man in his forties or fifties who had recovered from COVID-19.

The V gene is TRBV7-2, the J gene TRBJ2-5; 14 nucleotides agree with TRBD2. Trimming cost V 5 bases and J 1 base; bases outside gene matches: 6. This CDR3 region has 17 residues. CDR1 and CDR2 (germline): SGHTA, FQGNSA. CDR3 sequence: CASSPIGLAGGQETQYF. DNA for the CDR3: TGTGCCAGCAGCCCAATTGGACTAGCGGGAGGCCAAGAGACCCAGTACTTC.

J is TRBJ2-3 and V is TRBV2; D is undetermined. The germline CDR1 and CDR2 sequences are SNHLY and FYNNEI. The CDR3 extends over 13 amino acids. V was trimmed by 7 bases and J by 6 bases, leaving 14 bases between them. The CDR3 sequence: CASTPGSRDTQYF. The CDR3 region has the DNA TGTGCCAGCACTCCCGGTAGCCGGGATACGCAGTATTTT.

This chain joins TRBV7-2 and TRBJ2-7, with 12 bases that match TRBD2. Unmatched junction bases numbered 16, after V lost 0 bases and J lost 4 bases. Per germline, CDR1 SGHTA and CDR2 FQGNSA. CDR3 size: 20 residues. In nucleotides, the CDR3 is TGTGCCAGCAGCTTAGCAACCCGCCGGGGACTAGCGGGCGCCTTGTACGAGCAGTACTTC. Amino acids: CASSLATRRGLAGALYEQYF.

The CDR3 DNA sequence: TGCGCCAGCAGCTGGACAGGGGGGCTTCAGGAGCAGTACTTC. Translation: CASSWTGGLQEQYF. V gene TRBV5-1 combines with J gene TRBJ2-7, with TRBD1 identical over 10 bases. This CDR3 is built from 14 residues. V gave up 3 bases and J gave up 7 bases; unmatched junction bases: 7. Germline values: CDR1 SGHRS, CDR2 YFSETQ.

The V gene is TRBV5-1, the J gene TRBJ2-1; TRBD2 matches at 10 bases. The V segment lost 2 bases and the J segment 10 bases; nucleotides outside the gene matches: 6. Germline assignment: CDR1 SGHRS and CDR2 YFSETQ. The CDR3 has 14 amino acids. The CDR3: CASSLLAGRPEQFF. The CDR3 coding sequence is TGCGCCAGCAGCTTACTAGCGGGACGCCCCGAGCAGTTCTTC.

The chain has TRBV5-1 and TRBJ2-5, with TRBD1 identical over 7 bases. In germline, CDR1 is SGHRS, CDR2 YFSETQ. The CDR3 has 15 amino acids. Trimming cost V 2 bases and J 5 bases; bases outside gene matches: 9. The CDR3 reads CASSLGGQPGETQYF. Written as DNA, the CDR3 is TGCGCCAGCAGCTTAGGGGGACAGCCGGGCGAGACCCAGTACTTC.

The chain recombines TRBV11-2 with TRBJ2-1; D is perhaps TRBD1 (7 bases). The ends were cut back, 8 bases at V and 10 bases at J, with 21 bases in the middle. The CDR3 is 14 residues long. Germline V gene data show CDR1 as SGHAT and CDR2 as FQNNGV. The CDR3 here is CASPSRKGAGEQFF. Written as DNA, the CDR3 is TGTGCCAGCCCCTCCCGTAAGGGGGCGGGAGAGCAGTTCTTC.

The chain links TRBV19 to TRBJ2-7, with 8 bases fitting TRBD2. Trimming removed 7 bases from V and 4 bases from J; junction bases left unmatched: 9. Germline CDR1 reads LNHDA; CDR2 reads SQIVND (reference sequence). This CDR3 has 14 residues. The CDR3 loop reads CASTKLPGGYEQYF. CDR3 bases: TGTGCCAGTACCAAGCTACCGGGGGGGTACGAGCAGTACTTC.

The chain carries TRBV28 and TRBJ1-5; TRBD1 might be the D (5 bases). In germline, CDR1 is MDHEN, CDR2 SYDVKM. The CDR3 totals 13 residues. Trimming stripped 10 bases from V and 3 bases from J, with 13 bases between. The CDR3 is CATRGSSNQPQHF. CDR3 DNA: TGTGCCACCCGGGGGAGCTCCAATCAGCCCCAGCATTTT.

This clone was seen a single time. The chain couples TRBV9 to TRBJ2-3; perhaps TRBD2 as D (6 bases). V dropped 7 bases and J dropped 3 bases, with 12 bases sitting between them. Germline assignment: CDR1 SGDLS and CDR2 YYNGEE. The CDR3 loop spans 13 amino acids. The CDR3 here is CASSFSGTDTQYF. Here the CDR3 DNA reads TGTGCCAGCTCTTTCAGCGGGACAGATACGCAGTATTTT.

This clone came up once. The V and J genes are TRBV9 and TRBJ1-3; D remains unclear. Per germline, CDR1 SGDLS and CDR2 YYNGEE. V lost 0 bases to trimming and J lost 2 bases, with 9 bases between them. This CDR3 has 15 amino acids. The CDR3 DNA follows: TGTGCCAGCAGCGTAGGCAGGTTCGCTGGAAACACCATATATTTT. Translating gives CASSVGRFAGNTIYF.

This CDR3 is CASSSTTGSNQPQHF. DNA of the CDR3: TGTGCCAGCAGTTCTACGACAGGTAGCAATCAGCCCCAGCATTTT. This sequence joins TRBV27 and TRBJ1-5; D possibly corresponds to TRBD1 (6 bases). This CDR3 has 15 residues. V was cut by 4 bases and J by 0 bases, with 10 bases left in between. CDR1 and CDR2 (germline): MNHEY, SMNVEV (reference sequence).

The chain has TRBV4-2 and TRBJ1-3, with a tentative D call TRBD1 (6 bases). The CDR3 sequence is 17 residues long. CDR1 and CDR2 (germline): LGHNA, YNFKEQ. Trimming stripped 0 bases from V and 2 bases from J, with 14 bases between. CDR3 protein: CASSQDRAGATGNTIYF. In DNA form, the CDR3 reads TGTGCCAGCAGCCAAGATCGGGCAGGGGCAACTGGAAACACCATATATTTT.

This chain joins TRBV6-4 and TRBJ1-2; a weak D match, TRBD1 (5 bases). Germline CDR1 is MRHNA and CDR2 is SNTAGT. CDR3 size: 13 residues. Between the trimmed V and J ends, which lost 6 bases and 8 bases, there was a span of 16 bases. The CDR3 DNA reads TGTGCCAGCAGGGCCGGGTCACAGGCAGGCTACACCTTC. This encodes CASRAGSQAGYTF.

V gene TRBV10-1 combines with J gene TRBJ2-4, with TRBD2 matching 11 bases. V gave up 10 bases and J gave up 5 bases; unmatched junction bases: 7. Germline V CDR1 and CDR2: WNHNN, SYGVQD (reference sequence). This CDR3 contains 14 residues. As DNA, the CDR3 is TGCGCCAACTTAGCGGGAGGGCCCGAAAACATTCAGTACTTC. As protein: CANLAGGPENIQYF.

This sequence joins TRBV7-8 and TRBJ2-1; no definite D call. This CDR3 has 15 residues. Trimming shortened V by 2 bases and J by 8 bases, and 16 bases separated the two germline ends. Germline CDR1 SGHVS, CDR2 FQNEAQ. Here the CDR3 DNA reads TGTGCCAGCAGCTTATATATTTGGAGCACACATGAGCAGTTCTTC. Its translation is CASSLYIWSTHEQFF.

The V call is TRBV12-3 or TRBV12-4, the J call TRBJ1-2, with TRBD1 matching over 8 bases. This CDR3 comprises 13 residues. V dropped 5 bases and J dropped 5; count of bases not matched to a gene: 4. CDR3 region: CASSLTGDYGYTF. The CDR3 bases are TGTGCCAGCAGTCTGACAGGGGATTATGGCTACACCTTC.

This chain uses TRBV4-3 with TRBJ1-2, with 10 positions matching TRBD1. V gave up 2 bases and J gave up 6 bases; unmatched junction bases: 6. Germline V gene data show CDR1 as LGHNA and CDR2 as YSLEER. The length of the CDR3 is 15 residues. CDR3 DNA sequence: TGCGCCAGCAGCCAAACACAAGACAGGGGGCATGGCTACACCTTC. It codes for CASSQTQDRGHGYTF.

The chain couples TRBV7-2 to TRBJ1-5; D possibly corresponds to TRBD1 (5 bases). V was clipped by 1 base and J by 3 bases, with 10 bases between them. CDR1 SGHTA and CDR2 FQGNSA come from the germline V gene. The CDR3 consists of 15 residues. The CDR3 DNA reads TGTGCCAGCAGCTTAGTGGCAGGGAACAATCAGCCCCAGCATTTT. This translates into CASSLVAGNNQPQHF.

The rearrangement joins TRBV13 to TRBJ2-5, with 7 positions matching TRBD1. V shed 4 bases and J 5 bases; nucleotides not matched to a gene: 4. CDR3 length equals 13 residues. The V gene's germline CDR1 is PRHDT and CDR2 FYEKMQ (reference sequence). The CDR3 bases are TGTGCCAGCAGCTCACAGGGGATGGAGACCCAGTACTTC. This sequence encodes CASSSQGMETQYF.